This is a list of T cell receptor beta chains from one sample in a study of T-cell reconstitution after alpha-beta-depleted transplantation in children. TCRdb re-analysed the PCR reads in MiXCR, keeping a single row per CDR3 protein. Of fewer than 750,000 distinct CDR3 sequences listed, roughly a quarter are singletons. Sequenced here: PBMCs, sampled before TCRalphabeta/CD19-depleted stem cell transplant. All receptors derive from a boy younger than two with Wiskott-Aldrich syndrome, due to receive a stem cell transplant. CDR3s include the opening cysteine and the closing phenylalanine or tryptophan. Fields, in order: V gene, J gene, CDR3 protein.

>TRBV5-1|TRBJ2-7
CASSPERVTFEQYF
>TRBV7-9|TRBJ1-1
CASSRWGQGGTEAFF
>TRBV28|TRBJ2-6
CASSSRGRSGANVLTF
>TRBV5-1|TRBJ2-6
CASSLFTGANVLTF
>TRBV18|TRBJ2-5
CASSPLRATANQETQYF
>TRBV20-1|TRBJ2-2
CSARGRGTGTGELFF
>TRBV20-1|TRBJ2-7
CSASTGTHGEQYF
>TRBV4-1|TRBJ2-7
CASSQDGGLGIYEQYF
>TRBV5-1|TRBJ2-2
CASSLYYREVTGELFF
>TRBV11-2|TRBJ2-5
CASSLDRQSKETQYF
>TRBV5-1|TRBJ2-3
CASSSRAGTDTQYF
>TRBV24-1|TRBJ2-5
CATSRDRVQETQYF
>TRBV9|TRBJ2-7
CASSVGRSGGPYEQYF
>TRBV10-3|TRBJ1-1
CATGRAGRAEAFF
>TRBV12-3/TRBV12-4|TRBJ1-4
CASSPPRGEHNEKLFF
>TRBV12-3/TRBV12-4|TRBJ2-1
CAISFLSSVLASYNEQFF
>TRBV5-1|TRBJ2-2
CASSLLGAIDTGELFF
>TRBV9|TRBJ2-3
CASSATRDYADTQYF
>TRBV19|TRBJ2-1
CASSRAGGPIEQFF
>TRBV20-1|TRBJ2-7
CSARFPRDTYEQYF
>TRBV5-1|TRBJ1-1
CASSLVGGWTEAFF
>TRBV19|TRBJ2-3
CATKTPQRLAAQYF
>TRBV20-1|TRBJ2-1
CSARDLGRGVHEQFF
>TRBV5-1|TRBJ2-7
CASSRTTGTGGNEQYF
>TRBV5-1|TRBJ2-1
CASSLALAGPYNEQFF
>TRBV5-1|TRBJ2-3
CASSPGTSGADTQYF
>TRBV5-1|TRBJ1-1
CASSLGIAYTEAFF
>TRBV10-2|TRBJ2-1
CASILTSGLSYNDQFF
>TRBV4-2|TRBJ2-2
CASSQVRSDRRGTGELFF
>TRBV10-3|TRBJ1-2
CAISEFGPYGYTF
>TRBV5-1|TRBJ1-2
CASSLDGYNYGYTF
>TRBV7-2|TRBJ2-5
CASSLAGLTGYQETQYF
>TRBV2|TRBJ2-1
CASRGLAGGRPYNEQFF
>TRBV10-2|TRBJ2-1
CASSVGSGTLYHEQFF
>TRBV10-3|TRBJ2-5
CAISESLAGETQYF
>TRBV5-1|TRBJ2-5
CASATSGVGETQYF
>TRBV5-1|TRBJ2-4
CASSLEGGLASIKNIQYF
>TRBV5-1|TRBJ2-3
CASSAGGTGSDTQYF
>TRBV12-3/TRBV12-4|TRBJ2-7
CASTERVEQYF
>TRBV7-2|TRBJ2-1
CASSNLVLAGDYNEQFF
>TRBV3-1|TRBJ2-5
CASSQGGEYQETQYF
>TRBV5-1|TRBJ2-7
CASSPPFSTYEQYF
>TRBV6-2/TRBV6-3|TRBJ2-7
CASSRRTGNYEQYF
>TRBV20-1|TRBJ1-5
CSARSGPSEGQPQHF
>TRBV29-1|TRBJ2-7
CSVATGYEQYF
>TRBV29-1|TRBJ2-1
CSVSRFQVRTSGREQSSYNEQFF
>TRBV20-1|TRBJ2-1
CSAFPPSGTYNEQFF
>TRBV5-1|TRBJ1-1
CASSKTGVNTEAFF
>TRBV5-1|TRBJ2-3
CASSLPMTSSNTDTQYF
>TRBV5-1|TRBJ2-3
CASSLEGQGSDTQYF
>TRBV25-1|TRBJ2-1
CASSSGGRKLNEQFF
>TRBV12-3/TRBV12-4|TRBJ2-1
CASSFRLARDNEQFF
>TRBV6-5|TRBJ2-7
CASSYLTSGSTHEQYF
>TRBV5-4|TRBJ2-3
CASSLGRLAGDTDTQYF
>TRBV5-1|TRBJ1-5
CASSEGVGQPQHF
>TRBV7-6|TRBJ2-7
CASSSAPGMAWEQYF
>TRBV5-1|TRBJ2-1
CASSPGLAGRVVNEQFF
>TRBV29-1|TRBJ1-1
CSVDARGAEAFF
>TRBV20-1|TRBJ2-7
CSALEGLSSYEQYF